This T cell receptor (beta chain) came from a study of OX40 agonist ivuxolimab in advanced cancers. Study-level results: Clonal expansion by week 6 occurred in CD4+ and CD8+ blood T cells (at 0.1 to 3.0 mg/kg).

The V gene's germline CDR1 is SGHTA and CDR2 FQGNSA. V was cut by 5 bases and J by 0 bases, with 19 bases left in between. This CDR3 region has 17 residues. A remark on this clone: Antigen unknown.

Libraries were prepared by immunoSEQ multiplex PCR; TCRdb keeps only in-frame clonotypes and omits some of them. The sample shows tens of thousands of clones, about 85% of them seen only once. V gene TRBV7-2 combines with J gene TRBJ1-1; D is ambiguous. The origin of this receptor is an adult with an advanced solid tumor such as melanoma, head and neck, liver or kidney cancer. The input for sequencing was CD4+ or CD8+ T cells sorted from blood, taken in a trial of the OX40 agonist ivuxolimab. CDR3 protein: CASSPGGRAWVNTEAFF. The CDR3 bases are TGTGCCAGCAGCCCCGGCGGTCGGGCATGGGTGAACACTGAAGCTTTCTTT.